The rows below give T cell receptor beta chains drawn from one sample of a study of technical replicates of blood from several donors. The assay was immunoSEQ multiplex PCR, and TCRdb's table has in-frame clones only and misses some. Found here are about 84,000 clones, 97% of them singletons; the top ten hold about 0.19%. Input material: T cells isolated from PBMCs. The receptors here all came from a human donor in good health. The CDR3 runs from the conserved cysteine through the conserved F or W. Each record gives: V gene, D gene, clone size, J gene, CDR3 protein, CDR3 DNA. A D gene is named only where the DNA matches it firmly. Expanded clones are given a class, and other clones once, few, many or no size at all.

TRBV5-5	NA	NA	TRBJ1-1	CASSGVGGTEAFF	TGTGCCTCCTCGGGGGTAGGTGGCACTGAAGCTTTCTTT
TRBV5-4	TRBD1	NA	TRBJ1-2	CASSLGTGIDGYTF	TGTGCCAGCAGCTTAGGGACAGGGATCGATGGCTACACCTTC
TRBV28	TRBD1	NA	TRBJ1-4	CASSHDRAEGKLFF	TGTGCCAGCAGCCATGACAGGGCCGAGGGAAAACTGTTTTTT
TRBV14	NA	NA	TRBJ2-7	CASSHNYEQYF	TGTGCCAGCAGCCACAACTACGAGCAGTACTTC
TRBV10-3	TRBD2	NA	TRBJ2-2	CAISASGGASGELFF	TGTGCCATCAGTGCTAGCGGGGGGGCCTCCGGGGAGCTGTTTTTT
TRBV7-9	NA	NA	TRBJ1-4	CASSLWAAEDNEKLFF	TGTGCCAGCAGCTTATGGGCGGCGGAGGATAATGAAAAACTGTTTTTT
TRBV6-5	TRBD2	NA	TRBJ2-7	CASSSYGGSTYEQYF	TGTGCCAGCAGCTCATACGGCGGGAGTACCTACGAGCAGTACTTC
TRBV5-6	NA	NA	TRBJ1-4	CASSPPTIGDEKLFF	TGTGCCAGCAGTCCACCCACGATCGGGGATGAAAAACTGTTTTTT
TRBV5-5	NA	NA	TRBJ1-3	CASSFGGTGNTIYF	TGTGCCAGCAGCTTTGGTGGCACTGGAAACACCATATATTTT
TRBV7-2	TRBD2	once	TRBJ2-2	CASRGGSTGELFF	TGTGCCAGTCGGGGGGGAAGCACCGGGGAGCTGTTTTTT
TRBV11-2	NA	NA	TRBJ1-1	CASSLVTGWYTEAFF	TGTGCCAGCAGCTTAGTTACAGGGTGGTACACTGAAGCTTTCTTT
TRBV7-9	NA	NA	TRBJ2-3	CASSSLPGGLATDTQYF	TGTGCCAGCAGCTCCCTCCCAGGTGGACTCGCCACAGATACGCAGTATTTT
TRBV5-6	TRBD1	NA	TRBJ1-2	CASSPTGWYNYGYTF	TGTGCCAGCAGCCCGACAGGGTGGTATAACTATGGCTACACCTTC
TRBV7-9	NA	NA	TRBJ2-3	CASSLALSRAVTDTQYF	TGTGCCAGCAGCTTAGCGCTTTCGAGGGCCGTCACAGATACGCAGTATTTT
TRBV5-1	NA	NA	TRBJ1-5	CASSLAVNQPQHF	TGCGCCAGCAGCTTGGCGGTCAATCAGCCCCAGCATTTT
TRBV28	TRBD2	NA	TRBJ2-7	CASSSSGGVYEQYF	TGTGCCAGCAGTTCCTCGGGAGGGGTCTACGAGCAGTACTTC
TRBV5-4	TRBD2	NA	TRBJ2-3	CASSLAGGLGDTQYF	TGTGCCAGCAGTTTAGCGGGGGGGCTAGGAGATACGCAGTATTTT
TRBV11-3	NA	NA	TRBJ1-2	CASSLREHGYTF	TGTGCCAGCAGCCTTCGAGAGCATGGCTACACCTTC
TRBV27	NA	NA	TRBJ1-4	CASSFSLAEGVNEKLFF	TGTGCCAGCAGTTTTTCTCTCGCCGAGGGGGTTAATGAAAAACTGTTTTTT
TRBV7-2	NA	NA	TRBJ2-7	CASSLAGGEQYF	TGTGCCAGCAGCTTAGCTGGAGGCGAGCAGTACTTC
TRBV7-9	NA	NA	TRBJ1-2	CASSLARGGYTF	TGTGCCAGCAGCCTAGCCCGGGGGGGCTACACCTTC
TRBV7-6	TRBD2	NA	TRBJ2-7	CASSSPGGSGSRVEQYF	TGTGCCAGCAGCTCCCCTGGGGGTAGCGGGAGCCGGGTCGAGCAGTACTTC
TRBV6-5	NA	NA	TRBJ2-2	CASSYTGANTGELFF	TGTGCCAGCAGTTACACGGGGGCGAACACCGGGGAGCTGTTTTTT
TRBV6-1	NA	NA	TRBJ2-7	CASSDSTVLGEQYF	TGTGCCAGCAGTGACTCTACAGTGTTGGGCGAGCAGTACTTC
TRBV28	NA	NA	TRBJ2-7	CASVRAYEQYF	TGTGCCAGCGTCCGAGCCTACGAGCAGTACTTC
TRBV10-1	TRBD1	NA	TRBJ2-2	CASSAQGASGTGELFF	TGCGCCAGCAGTGCGCAGGGGGCATCGGGGACCGGGGAGCTGTTTTTT
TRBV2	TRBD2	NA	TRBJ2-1	CASSELERGSLGEQFF	TGTGCCAGCAGTGAATTGGAGCGGGGTTCTTTGGGTGAGCAGTTCTTC
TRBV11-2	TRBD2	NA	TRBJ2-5	CASSLDLGLAGKTQYF	TGTGCCAGCAGCTTAGATCTTGGACTAGCGGGAAAGACCCAGTACTTC
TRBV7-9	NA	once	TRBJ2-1	CASSPARDEQFF	TGTGCCAGCAGCCCCGCTCGCGATGAGCAGTTCTTC
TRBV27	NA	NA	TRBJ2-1	CASSLQGGNEQFF	TGTGCCAGCAGTTTACAGGGGGGTAATGAGCAGTTCTTC
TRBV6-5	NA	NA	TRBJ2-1	CASSYRRGGYNEQFF	TGTGCCAGCAGTTACAGGAGAGGAGGGTACAATGAGCAGTTCTTC
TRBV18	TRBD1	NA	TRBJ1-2	CASSPGTGIIGYTF	TGTGCCAGCTCACCCGGGACAGGGATTATAGGCTACACCTTC
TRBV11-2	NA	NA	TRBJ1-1	CASSWTETEAFF	TGTGCCAGCAGCTGGACAGAGACTGAAGCTTTCTTT
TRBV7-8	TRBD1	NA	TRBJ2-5	CASSPRPGQLRETQYF	TGTGCCAGCAGCCCAAGGCCGGGACAGTTGAGGGAGACCCAGTACTTC
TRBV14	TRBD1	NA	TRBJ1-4	CASSQEELYVEQGFPATNEKLFF	TGTGCCAGCAGCCAAGAGGAATTATACGTGGAACAGGGGTTTCCTGCAACTAATGAAAAACTGTTTTTT
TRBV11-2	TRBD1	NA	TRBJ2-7	CASSAGGGEQYF	TGTGCCAGCAGCGCAGGGGGCGGCGAGCAGTACTTC
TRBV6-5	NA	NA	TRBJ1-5	CASSLENSNQPQHF	TGTGCCAGCAGTCTCGAGAATAGCAATCAGCCCCAGCATTTT
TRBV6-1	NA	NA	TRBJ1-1	CASSPGSSMNTEAFF	TGTGCCAGCAGTCCAGGGTCCTCCATGAACACTGAAGCTTTCTTT
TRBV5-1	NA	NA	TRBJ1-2	CASNLRGGGRADGYTF	TGCGCCAGCAATCTAAGGGGCGGCGGCAGGGCGGATGGCTACACCTTC
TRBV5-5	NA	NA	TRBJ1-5	CASSSGPSGQPQHF	TGTGCCAGCAGCTCAGGTCCCTCGGGGCAGCCCCAGCATTTT
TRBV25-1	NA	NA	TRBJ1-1	CASKVTGIRTEAFF	TGTGCCAGCAAAGTAACAGGCATACGGACTGAAGCTTTCTTT
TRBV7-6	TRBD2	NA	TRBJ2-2	CASSFRGGSANTGELFF	TGTGCCAGCAGCTTTCGCGGGGGGAGTGCGAACACCGGGGAGCTGTTTTTT